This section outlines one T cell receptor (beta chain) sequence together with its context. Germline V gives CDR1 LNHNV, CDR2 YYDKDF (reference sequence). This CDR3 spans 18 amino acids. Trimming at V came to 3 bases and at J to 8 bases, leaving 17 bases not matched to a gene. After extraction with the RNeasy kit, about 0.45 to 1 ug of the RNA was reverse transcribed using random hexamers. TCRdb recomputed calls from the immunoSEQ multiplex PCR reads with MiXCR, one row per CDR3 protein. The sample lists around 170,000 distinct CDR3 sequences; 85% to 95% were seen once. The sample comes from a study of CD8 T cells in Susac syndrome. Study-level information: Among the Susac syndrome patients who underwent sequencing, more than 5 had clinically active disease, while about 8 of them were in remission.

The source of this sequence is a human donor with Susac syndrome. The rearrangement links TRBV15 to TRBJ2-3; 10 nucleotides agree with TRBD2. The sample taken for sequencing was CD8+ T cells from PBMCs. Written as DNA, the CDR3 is TGTGCCACCAGCAGCCGAACATCCACTGGGCTAGCGGGAGTTACGCAGTATTTT. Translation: CATSSRTSTGLAGVTQYF.